This TCR beta chain was sequenced during a study of CD8+ T cells in alopecia areata (dated by TCRdb to the late 2010s). Concerning the study at large: The treated patients, all with moderate-to-severe alopecia areata, were enrolled in an open-label pilot trial of oral tofacitinib given at 5 to 10 mg twice daily. Patients stayed on tofacitinib for 6 to 18 months and then had 6 months of follow-up off drug so that delayed response and recurrence could be assessed. The SALT score, which quantifies the percentage of affected scalp surface area, was used to measure disease severity in treated patients. In both human patients and the C3H/HeJ mouse model, the study applied high-throughput TCRbeta sequencing to look at T cell clonal expansion in alopecia areata. On the human side, TCRbeta sequencing was run on scalp tissue and on sorted CD4+ and CD8+ peripheral blood T cells from healthy controls and from alopecia areata patients with either patchy or totalis/universalis disease. Tofacitinib-treated patients had biopsies at baseline and at 4 and 24 weeks of treatment, with a later scalp biopsy in several patients. Clonality in the scalp was compared among normal scalp (n=4), patchy alopecia areata scalp (n=8), and alopecia totalis/universalis scalp (n=8). The RNA source kit depended on sample type: the PAXgene miRNA kit for fixed scalp, the miRNeasy kit for PBMCs, and the RNeasy kit for mouse skin. TCRbeta CDR3 regions were amplified by immunoSEQ multiplex PCR using 35 Vbeta forward and 13 Jbeta reverse primers. Broader findings and caveats from the paper: Compared with normal scalp, lesional scalp had higher clonality and more expanded CD8+ clones, particularly in alopecia totalis/universalis, a pattern that suggests antigenic drive. TCR sequences shared between patients were less clear than in mice, possibly partly because of HLA diversity in the patient population. Tofacitinib significantly decreased scalp clonality and the number of expanded CD8+ clones among the top 100 scalp clones. Because the treated cohort was small and had only one nonresponder, larger studies are needed to examine links between baseline CD8+ expansion and response. Unlike mouse skin, which is dominated by gammadelta T cells, normal human skin has resident alphabeta T cells that are also sequenced, and this complicates analysis of the scalp TCR repertoire. During tofacitinib treatment, many expanded lesional clones stuck around in both scalp and blood, and this persistence may partly explain why relapse happens after treatment is stopped.

The meaning of the sample's time point label: 4 weeks on oral tofacitinib. The treatment or condition label on this specimen signifies: oral pan-JAK inhibitor, 5-10 mg twice daily. From alopecia areata patients, peripheral blood was collected along with lesional scalp punch biopsies. After PBMCs were isolated by density centrifugation and stained for CD3, CD4 and CD8, a FACSAria was used to sort CD4+ and CD8+ T cells. Regarding this clone: This receptor's antigen is unknown. No base quality values were provided; no much bigger clone lies one nucleotide off.

The library was generated by the immunoSEQ multiplex PCR assay. For TCR sequencing, RNA was extracted from every sample and reverse transcribed into cDNA to serve as template. First-strand cDNA was synthesized using SuperScript III with a 2:1 mix of oligo-dT and random hexamers. A synthetic immune receptor repertoire was used to gauge amplification bias, and whatever bias remained was removed computationally. As for the authors' bioinformatics: Raw reads were preprocessed to remove errors, and CDR3 was defined by IMGT conventions from the conserved cysteine to phenylalanine. Clonality was calculated as 1 minus Shannon entropy normalized by log2 of the number of productive unique TCRs. Whether each scalp clone was CD4 or CD8 was inferred by checking scalp TCRbeta sequences against the CD4 and CD8 repertoires from sorted blood. The source is immuneACCESS, and TCRdb retained only in-frame sequences with V and J called. Part of the clones is not carried over; for the studies checked, unresolved V genes explain less than half of this, and the remainder is unexplained. V, J and clone size are those of that table, while D and trimming were read from the DNA. The sample table records some 240,000 clones; under 75% of these occur just once. The ten most abundant clones make up 1.6% of the sample.

Between the V and J ends, shortened by 2 bases and 2 bases respectively, the junction contains 9 bases. CDR1 is given as SGHNT and CDR2 as YENEEA, both from the germline V gene. The CDR3 has 14 amino acids, counting the end cysteine and phenylalanine. The DNA shown is the 42-base CDR3, in frame from base 1. The chain couples TRBV11-3 to TRBJ1-1; the D segment cannot be called with confidence. This receptor was taken from a human donor with alopecia areata. The material sequenced was CD4+ T cells sorted from blood, taken at week 4, from a patient treated with tofacitinib. The DNA is TGTGCCAGCAGCTTATCGGTTAGAAACACTGAAGCTTTCTTT. It specifies CASSLSVRNTEAFF.